This T cell receptor beta chain was recorded in a study of T cells in Graves' hyperthyroidism and ophthalmopathy. TCR beta CDR3 regions were amplified from RNA transcripts. TCR CDR3 underwent first-round RT-PCR with the HTBI primer set. MiXCR, run by TCRdb on the multiplex PCR reads, gives a single entry per CDR3 protein. The repertoire holds some 380,000 distinct CDR3 sequences, with about 13% as singletons. Each diagnosis drew on symptoms, thyroxine, TRAb, thyroid ultrasound and orbital computed tomography findings. Blood dates from first hyperthyroidism diagnosis, before any ophthalmopathy symptoms. Overall study findings and caveats: Ophthalmopathy stood apart from stable hyperthyroidism in a 13 V-J model.

Concerning this clonotype itself: The target antigen is unknown.

Germline lookup yields CDR1 SGHRS and CDR2 YFSETQ. The junction had 4 bases not matched to a gene; V was cut back by 0 bases and J by 6 bases. This CDR3 has 15 residues. This receptor was taken from a man between 25 and 39 years old with Graves' hyperthyroidism that later progressed to Graves' ophthalmopathy. The sample comprised blood. The rearrangement uses TRBV5-1 and TRBJ2-2; 8 bases are a match to TRBD2. This chain's CDR3 is CASSLAGGPAGELFF. The CDR3 DNA reads TGCGCCAGCAGCTTGGCGGGGGGGCCCGCCGGGGAGCTGTTTTTT.